This T cell receptor (beta chain) was sequenced for a study of control samples from healthy donors and cancer patients. Clones were sequenced by immunoSEQ multiplex PCR, and TCRdb holds only the in-frame ones, with some missing. The repertoire includes 100,000 to 150,000 clones, about 89% of them detected once, and 7.8% sits in the top ten. V was clipped by 5 bases and J by 6 bases; unmatched bases: 3. Per germline, CDR1 SNHLY and CDR2 FYNNEI. This CDR3 is 13 amino acids long. This clonotype originated in a woman aged 18 to 35 in good health. Sequencing was performed on blood. The V call is TRBV2, the J call TRBJ2-2; 7 bases are shared with TRBD2. The CDR3 nucleotides are TGTGCCAGCAGTACTAGCGTACCCGGGGAGCTGTTTTTT. Its protein product is CASSTSVPGELFF.